One TCR beta chain is described in this entry. The data derive from a study of T cell responses to AZD1222 COVID-19 vaccine. The CDR3 totals 15 residues. Here immunoSEQ multiplex PCR was the method, and the copy in TCRdb shows in-frame clones only, minus some. The table shows under 200,000 clones, with approximately 92% occurring only once. The sequence was collected from an adult in good health. The sample was peripheral blood, taken on day 0 of AZD1222 vaccination. The chain joins TRBV21-1 to TRBJ1-1; the table's D call, TRBD1, was not checked against the DNA. TRBV21-1 is tagged as a pseudogene. This chain's CDR3 is CASSKGGTPNTEAFF. As DNA, the CDR3 is TGTGCCAGCAGCAAAGGAGGGACACCGAACACTGAAGCTTTCTTT.